Below are 30 T cell receptor beta chains sequenced from a single sample in a study of T cells in localized non-small cell lung cancer. Sequenced by immunoSEQ multiplex PCR; TCRdb stores in-frame clones only, minus some. The sample records around 36,000 clones, 65% to 90% being singletons. The source material was peripheral blood mononuclear cells, sampled before any cancer treatment. These receptor sequences come from an older male donor with stage II lung adenocarcinoma.

The V gene is TRBV7-9, the J gene TRBJ2-5, with no clear D. CDR1 and CDR2 (germline): SEHNR, FQNEAQ (reference sequence). The CDR3 has 14 residues. The germline V and J ends were trimmed by 0 bases and 5 bases, with 10 bases remaining between them. The CDR3 DNA sequence: TGTGCCAGCAGCTTAGCGGCCCTGGGGGAGACCCAGTACTTC. Its protein product is CASSLAALGETQYF.

This sequence joins TRBV6-5 and TRBJ2-5; either TRBD1 or TRBD2 may supply D (5 bases each). The germline gives CDR1 MNHEY, CDR2 SVGAGI. The CDR3 contains 16 residues. V gave up 2 bases and J gave up 5 bases, with 18 bases separating them. CDR3 region: CASSYRRDDNRETQYF. The CDR3 nucleotides are TGTGCCAGCAGTTACCGCCGGGACGATAACAGGGAGACCCAGTACTTC.

This rearrangement joins TRBV19 to TRBJ2-4, with 8 positions matching TRBD2. This CDR3 contains 16 residues. CDR1 and CDR2 (germline): LNHDA, SQIVND (reference sequence). J was trimmed by 4 bases and V by 8 bases; bases with no gene match: 13. The CDR3 bases are TGTGCCAGTGAGCCGGAGGGACTAGGGATAAAAAACATTCAGTACTTC. Encoded protein: CASEPEGLGIKNIQYF.

The chain links TRBV7-2 to TRBJ1-2, with D perhaps matching TRBD1 (6 bases). The CDR3 runs to 19 residues. The germline V gene has CDR1 SGHTA and CDR2 FQGNSA. Trimming shortened V by 1 base and J by 0 bases, and 21 bases separated the two germline ends. The CDR3 region has the DNA TGTGCCAGCAGCTTAGAACGGGGGGGGCGCGGAAGAGCTAACTATGGCTACACCTTC. Translating it yields CASSLERGGRGRANYGYTF.

The chain couples TRBV4-1 to TRBJ2-7; 10 nucleotides agree with TRBD2. This CDR3 contains 15 residues. Germline CDR1 reads MGHRA; CDR2 reads YSYEKL. J was trimmed by 2 bases and V by 3 bases; bases with no gene match: 4. CDR3 protein: CASSHRTSGTYEQYF. In nucleotides, the CDR3 is TGCGCCAGCAGCCATAGGACTAGCGGTACCTACGAGCAGTACTTC.

This clone has just a few counts. The chain employs TRBV19 and TRBJ2-7; possibly TRBD1 for D (5 bases). V was cut by 3 bases and J by 0 bases, with 18 bases left in between. The CDR3 totals 17 residues. The V gene's germline CDR1 is LNHDA and CDR2 SQIVND (reference sequence). DNA for the CDR3: TGTGCCAGTAGTATCCCCAGGGCAACAGGCAGCTCCTACGAGCAGTACTTC. Its protein is CASSIPRATGSSYEQYF.

The chain has TRBV29-1 and TRBJ1-4, with TRBD1 identical over 7 bases. This CDR3 is 13 amino acids long. CDR1 is SQVTM, CDR2 ANQGSEA, per germline. The J segment lost 8 bases and the V segment lost 8 bases, leaving 11 bases of the junction unmatched. CDR3 residues: CSTRRQGREKLFF. CDR3 sequence (DNA): TGCAGCACCCGGAGACAGGGCAGGGAAAAACTGTTTTTT.

The chain joins TRBV4-3 to TRBJ1-4; the match to TRBD1 covers 11 bases. V lost 5 bases to trimming and J lost 7 bases; unmatched junction nucleotides: 6. From germline, CDR1 is LGHNA and CDR2 YSLEER. This CDR3 contains 15 residues. The CDR3 is CASSSRTGGREKLFF. As DNA, the CDR3 is TGCGCCAGCAGCTCTCGGACAGGGGGCCGTGAAAAACTGTTTTTT.

This sequence joins TRBV5-1 and TRBJ1-1; the D is unclear. The germline gives CDR1 SGHRS, CDR2 YFSETQ. The CDR3 totals 13 residues. V was trimmed by 4 bases and J by 4 bases, leaving 11 bases between them. CDR3 loop: CASSNTGGTEAFF. DNA for the CDR3: TGCGCCAGCAGCAACACGGGTGGCACTGAAGCTTTCTTT.

The gene calls are TRBV7-2 and TRBJ1-2, with no clear D. Germline CDR1 SGHTA, CDR2 FQGNSA. The CDR3 extends over 13 amino acids. V was cut by 10 bases and J by 7 bases, with 19 bases left in between. CDR3 bases: TGTGCCAAACATTCCCGGGAGGTAGGTGGCTACACCTTC. Its protein product is CAKHSREVGGYTF. Together with reference TRBV7-2 and TRBJ1-2, the CDR3 gives the full variable domain: GAGVSQSPSNKVTEKGKDVELRCDPISGHTALYWYRQSLGQGLEFLIYFQGNSAPDKSGLPSDRFSAERTGGSVSTLTIQRTQQEDSAVYLCAKHSREVGGYTFGSGTRLTVV.

The rearrangement uses TRBV9 and TRBJ1-2; tentatively, D is TRBD1 (6 bases). Trimming removed 3 bases at V and 8 bases at J, with 20 bases between. Germline values: CDR1 SGDLS, CDR2 YYNGEE. The length of the CDR3 is 15 residues. CDR3 sequence: CASSGRSDPGEGYTF. DNA for the CDR3: TGTGCCAGCAGCGGGAGGTCAGATCCAGGGGAGGGCTACACCTTC.

This clone was detected only once. J is TRBJ1-5 and V is TRBV6-1, with D perhaps matching TRBD1 (6 bases). The V and J ends lost 6 bases and 11 bases respectively, with 20 bases between them. The CDR3 sequence is 14 residues long. Germline V CDR1 and CDR2: MNHNS, SASEGT. The CDR3 region is CASRDSVVSNTQHF. The CDR3 nucleotides read TGTGCCAGCAGGGACAGTGTGGTCTCGAATACCCAGCATTTT.

This clone was observed a handful of times. The rearrangement uses TRBV7-2 and TRBJ2-1; 9 bases align to TRBD1. Trimming cost V 5 bases and J 6 bases; bases outside gene matches: 8. CDR3 size: 15 residues. Germline values: CDR1 SGHTA, CDR2 FQGNSA. CDR3 protein: CASSPYRDRVNEQFF. As DNA, the CDR3 is TGTGCCAGCAGCCCCTACCGGGACAGGGTCAATGAGCAGTTCTTC.

This rearrangement joins TRBV7-6 to TRBJ2-3; 11 bases line up with TRBD2. Losses at the gene ends were 0 bases for V and 1 base for J; bases not matched to a gene: 6. Per the germline V gene, CDR1 is SGHVS and CDR2 is FNYEAQ. The CDR3 length is 18 residues. The CDR3 DNA is TGTGCCAGCAGCTTAGCGGCCGCGGGACTAGCGGGCACAGATACGCAGTATTTT. It codes for CASSLAAAGLAGTDTQYF.

The chain couples TRBV19 to TRBJ2-1; D gene uncertain. CDR1 is LNHDA and CDR2 is SQIVND in the germline V gene (reference sequence). CDR3 size: 11 residues. V dropped 4 bases and J dropped 8 bases, with 6 bases sitting between them. CDR3: CASSNWDEQFF. In nucleotides, the CDR3 is TGTGCCAGTAGTAACTGGGATGAGCAGTTCTTC.

This sequence joins TRBV11-3 and TRBJ2-1; no firm D call. The CDR3 length is 13 residues. The germline gives CDR1 SGHNT, CDR2 YENEEA. The V gene lost 1 base and the J gene lost 3 bases, with 4 bases spanning the gap. Here the CDR3 DNA reads TGTGCCAGCAGCTTAGGTGGCTACAATGAGCAGTTCTTC. It encodes CASSLGGYNEQFF. Together with reference TRBV11-3 and TRBJ2-1, the CDR3 gives the full variable domain: EAGVVQSPRYKIIEKKQPVAFWCNPISGHNTLYWYLQNLGQGPELLIRYENEEAVDDSQLPKDRFSAERLKGVDSTLKIQPAELGDSAVYLCASSLGGYNEQFFGPGTRLTVL.

This clone occurred a few times. The CDR3 region is CASSPQGKGYTF. The CDR3 coding sequence is TGTGCCAGCTCACCTCAGGGAAAGGGCTACACCTTC. The rearrangement joins TRBV18 to TRBJ1-2; weak D call: TRBD1 (5 bases). Trimming took 3 bases from V and 8 from J, leaving 10 bases between them. This CDR3 spans 12 amino acids. Germline lookup yields CDR1 KGHSH and CDR2 LQKENI.

The genes are TRBV4-1 and TRBJ2-2; 13 nucleotides agree with TRBD2. The CDR3 runs to 17 residues. CDR1 and CDR2 from the germline V gene are MGHRA and YSYEKL. The V and J ends lost 4 bases and 8 bases, in that order; junction bases with no gene match: 10. CDR3 coding DNA: TGCGCCAGCAGCCGCGGGACTAGCGGGATGATTGGTGGGGAGCTGTTTTTT. Residues: CASSRGTSGMIGGELFF.

The rearrangement uses TRBV10-1 and TRBJ2-7; the D gene is possibly TRBD1 (6 bases). Deletions cut 9 bases from V and 2 bases from J, with 17 bases between. The length of the CDR3 is 14 residues. Germline V CDR1 and CDR2: WNHNN, SYGVQD (reference sequence). The CDR3 DNA follows: TGCGCCAGTTCCTTCCGGGACACCGCCTACGAGCAGTACTTC. Translation: CASSFRDTAYEQYF.

This clone was observed a few times. The rearrangement uses TRBV7-3 and TRBJ2-1; the D gene is possibly TRBD2 (5 bases). There are 13 residues in the CDR3. CDR1 is SGHTA, CDR2 FQGTGA, per germline. Trimming took off 0 bases at V and 5 bases at J, with 5 bases between the two ends. The CDR3 here is CASSLTGDNEQFF. In nucleotides, the CDR3 is TGTGCCAGCAGCTTAACGGGAGACAATGAGCAGTTCTTC. Complete variable domain (other parts from reference TRBV7-3 and TRBJ2-1): GAGVSQTPSNKVTEKGKYVELRCDPISGHTALYWYRQSLGQGPEFLIYFQGTGAADDSGLPNDRFFAVRPEGSVSTLKIQRTERGDSAVYLCASSLTGDNEQFFGPGTRLTVL.

In its sample, this clone was seen a few times. V usage is TRBV5-5 and J usage is TRBJ2-7; 11 bases are a match to TRBD2. The V gene end was trimmed by 2 bases and the J gene end by 0 bases; junction bases not matched to a gene: 4. There are 16 residues in the CDR3. Germline CDR1 is SGHKS and CDR2 is YYEKEE (reference sequence). CDR3: CASSFLTSGASYEQYF. The CDR3 DNA reads as TGTGCCAGCAGCTTTCTGACTAGCGGGGCCTCCTACGAGCAGTACTTC.

The chain uses TRBV27 and TRBJ2-7; TRBD2 agrees at 10 bases. This CDR3 spans 13 amino acids. Germline CDR1 and CDR2: MNHEY and SMNVEV (reference sequence). Trimming at V came to 8 bases and at J to 1 base, leaving 2 bases not matched to a gene. CDR3 DNA sequence: TGTGCCAGCCGGACTAGCGGATCCTACGAGCAGTACTTC. It codes for CASRTSGSYEQYF.

This sequence joins TRBV14 and TRBJ1-3, with D possibly TRBD1 on 6 matching bases. There are 16 residues in the CDR3. The V end was cut by 5 bases, the J end by 2 bases, with 16 bases between. Germline V gene lookup returns CDR1 SGHDN and CDR2 FVKESK. CDR3 bases: TGTGCCAGCAGCTCACAGGGCCACCCCACTGGAAACACCATATATTTT. This sequence encodes CASSSQGHPTGNTIYF.

V gene TRBV18 combines with J gene TRBJ1-2; the D gene is possibly TRBD1 (6 bases). This CDR3 has 12 amino acids. Germline V gene lookup returns CDR1 KGHSH and CDR2 LQKENI. V dropped 3 bases and J dropped 6 bases, with 8 bases sitting between them. The CDR3 reads CASSPRGDGYTF. Here the CDR3 DNA reads TGTGCCAGCTCACCTAGGGGGGATGGCTACACCTTC.

This clone was observed a few times. This chain uses TRBV28 with TRBJ1-5, with D possibly matching TRBD1 (6 bases). V lost 5 bases and J lost 5, with 16 bases in between. This CDR3 is built from 15 residues. The germline V gene encodes CDR1 MDHEN and CDR2 SYDVKM. The CDR3 region is CASSARGGRDQPQHF. CDR3 DNA sequence: TGTGCCAGCAGTGCCCGAGGGGGGAGGGATCAGCCCCAGCATTTT.

A remark on this clone: This same CDR3 is encoded by further DNA sequences in the sample. The chain employs TRBV29-1 and TRBJ2-3, with 7 bases lining up with TRBD2. CDR1 is SQVTM and CDR2 is ANQGSEA in the germline V gene. V lost 4 bases, J lost 0 bases, and 4 bases stayed unmatched. The CDR3 runs to 14 residues. In DNA, the CDR3 is TGCAGCGTTGTCGGGCGGGGGAGCACAGATACGCAGTATTTT. Translation: CSVVGRGSTDTQYF.

The chain has TRBV7-9 and TRBJ2-7; D possibly corresponds to TRBD1 (5 bases). There are 16 residues in the CDR3. The V gene lost 2 bases and the J gene lost 0 bases, with 14 bases spanning the gap. From germline, CDR1 is SEHNR and CDR2 FQNEAQ (reference sequence). CDR3 sequence: CASSLWGSKSSYEQYF. Here the CDR3 DNA reads TGTGCCAGCAGCTTATGGGGCAGTAAAAGCTCCTACGAGCAGTACTTC.

V gene TRBV6-5 combines with J gene TRBJ2-7, with D possibly being TRBD2 (6 bases). This CDR3 has 15 amino acids. Germline V gene sequence: CDR1 MNHEY, CDR2 SVGAGI. V was cut by 2 bases and J by 2 bases, with 13 bases left in between. CDR3 residues: CASSYLGRGAYEQYF. CDR3 DNA sequence: TGTGCCAGCAGTTACCTGGGGCGGGGAGCCTACGAGCAGTACTTC.

The chain joins TRBV18 to TRBJ1-4; D is ambiguous. The V gene's germline CDR1 is KGHSH and CDR2 LQKENI. The CDR3 extends over 15 amino acids. V lost 6 bases, J lost 0 bases, and 11 bases lay in between. The CDR3 region has the DNA TGTGCCAGCTCGGTGGGGAGCCCAACTAATGAAAAACTGTTTTTT. It yields the protein CASSVGSPTNEKLFF.

CDR3 region: CASSLEGWAYEQYF. The CDR3 nucleotides read TGTGCCAGCAGCTTGGAAGGGTGGGCCTACGAGCAGTACTTC. The chain combines TRBV5-6 with TRBJ2-7; the D is unclear. The length of the CDR3 is 14 residues. V was cut by 0 bases and J by 2 bases, with 9 bases left in between. The germline V gene has CDR1 SGHDT and CDR2 YYEEEE.